A selection of T cell receptor beta chains follows, all from one sample in a study of T cells in narcolepsy. Data came from immunoSEQ multiplex PCR; TCRdb stores just in-frame clones and leaves some out. The repertoire holds fewer than 30,000 clones, with almost 85% as singletons. The specimen was memory (CD45RA-) CD4+ T cells from blood. These receptors originate from a human donor in good health. Both conserved end residues are part of each CDR3. D genes are given only for firm matches. For some rows the clone size is stated as once, few or many, or as a class when expanded; others skip it.

V gene	CDR3 length	J gene	clone size	D gene	CDR3 DNA	CDR3 protein
TRBV28	14	TRBJ2-7	NA	NA	TGTGCCAGCAGCCCTGGAGCAATCTACTACGAGCAGTACTTC	CASSPGAIYYEQYF
TRBV6-5	14	TRBJ1-5	NA	TRBD1	TGTGCCAACAAGGACAGGGGGGACAATCAGCCCCAGCATTTT	CANKDRGDNQPQHF
TRBV29-1	11	TRBJ2-3	NA	NA	TGCAGCGTTGAAAGTGCAGATACGCAGTATTTT	CSVESADTQYF
TRBV11-1	14	TRBJ2-1	once	NA	TGTGCCAGCAGCCCGGGCAGGGCTGAAAATGAGCAGTTCTTC	CASSPGRAENEQFF
TRBV28	14	TRBJ2-7	NA	NA	TGTGCCAGCAGTTTTAGTTTGTTCAGGGTTGGGCAGTACTTC	CASSFSLFRVGQYF
TRBV11-2	14	TRBJ2-7	NA	TRBD2	TGTGCCAGCAACCCATCTAGCGGGAGCTACGAGCAGTACTTC	CASNPSSGSYEQYF
TRBV5-6	16	TRBJ2-1	NA	TRBD2	TGTGCCAGCAGCCGTCCCGCGGGAGTGGGCAGCAATGAGCAGCTCTTC	CASSRPAGVGSNEQLF
TRBV5-1	15	TRBJ2-7	NA	NA	TGCGCCAGCGGTTCAGAGATTCGGTCGTCGGGCGAGCAGTACTTC	CASGSEIRSSGEQYF
TRBV2	14	TRBJ1-1	once	NA	TGTGCCAGCAGTGGATATGGGGTGAACACTGAAGCTTTCTTT	CASSGYGVNTEAFF
TRBV21-1	14	TRBJ2-3	NA	NA	TGTGCCAGCAGCAAACCTCTAGGCCCAGATACGCAGTATTTT	CASSKPLGPDTQYF
TRBV5-1	16	TRBJ2-5	NA	NA	TGCGCCAGCAGTCTAAACACCTTAGGGGTGCAAGAGACCCAGTACTTC	CASSLNTLGVQETQYF
TRBV9	15	TRBJ1-6	once	NA	TGTGCCAGCAGCGTACGGGGCCAGGGCGGGTCACCCCTCCACTTT	CASSVRGQGGSPLHF
TRBV7-9	11	TRBJ1-1	NA	NA	TGTGCCAGCAGCTGGGACACTGAAGCTTTCTTT	CASSWDTEAFF
TRBV5-1	14	TRBJ2-7	NA	NA	TGCGCCAGCAGCTTGGAGCCGCAAGCCTACGAGCAGTACTTC	CASSLEPQAYEQYF
TRBV14	13	TRBJ2-1	NA	NA	TGTGCCAGCAGCCAAGATTTGGGGGATGAGCAGTTCTTC	CASSQDLGDEQFF
TRBV2	13	TRBJ1-5	NA	TRBD1	TGTGCCAGCAGGGGACAGGGTGGTCAGCCCCAGCATTTT	CASRGQGGQPQHF
TRBV15	16	TRBJ2-3	NA	TRBD2	TGTGCCACCAGCAGAGAGAGCGGGAGCTTGTCAGGTGCGCAGTATTTT	CATSRESGSLSGAQYF
TRBV7-2	12	TRBJ1-2	once	NA	TGTGCCAGCAGCTTACGGGGGGATGGCTACACCTTC	CASSLRGDGYTF
TRBV7-2	13	TRBJ2-1	NA	NA	TGTGCCAGCACCGACGCCCGAGGCAATGAGCAGTTCTTC	CASTDARGNEQFF
TRBV12-5	13	TRBJ1-1	once	NA	TGTGCTAGTGGTTTGCGGATGAACACTGAAGCTTTCTTT	CASGLRMNTEAFF
TRBV15	16	TRBJ1-3	NA	NA	TGTGCCACCAGCAGGGACCCCAATGGGGCTGGAAACACCATATATTTT	CATSRDPNGAGNTIYF
TRBV10-3	15	TRBJ2-2	NA	TRBD2	TGTGCCATCAGTGAGGCCGGGGGAGGGACCGGGGAGCTGTTTTTT	CAISEAGGGTGELFF
TRBV11-2	17	TRBJ2-3	NA	NA	TGTGCCAGCAGTCAGCGAGGCGGGCCCTCTAGCACAGATACGCAGTATTTT	CASSQRGGPSSTDTQYF